A selection of T cell receptor beta chains follows, all from one sample in a study of T-cell memory formation after mild COVID-19. One entry per CDR3 protein, called by TCRdb with MiXCR from the 5' RACE reads. Of 410,000 or so distinct CDR3 sequences in the sample, about 22% were seen once. Sequenced input: PBMCs or a T cell subset sorted from them (not recorded which). These receptor sequences come from an adult woman who had mild COVID-19 (a few samples of this study predate the infection). Cell type and time point are not known. CDR3s include the opening cysteine and the closing phenylalanine or tryptophan. The D gene is left open where the match is weak. Only some rows state a clone size, as once, few, many or a class for expanded clones.

d_call	clone_size	j_call	v_call	cdr3_aa	cdr3_nt
TRBD2	.	TRBJ2-1	TRBV4-1	CASSQPGLAGGLSYNEQFF	TGCGCCAGCAGCCAACCGGGACTAGCGGGGGGGCTCTCCTACAATGAGCAGTTCTTC
.	.	TRBJ2-7	TRBV20-1	CSARQGGYEQYF	TGCAGTGCTCGCCAGGGGGGATACGAGCAGTACTTC
.	.	TRBJ1-4	TRBV11-2	CASSLIESGGEKLFF	TGTGCCAGCAGCTTAATTGAGTCCGGAGGGGAAAAACTGTTTTTT
.	.	TRBJ1-5	TRBV7-9	CASSLGFPRENQPQHF	TGTGCCAGCAGCTTAGGATTCCCCAGAGAGAATCAGCCCCAGCATTTT
.	.	TRBJ2-7	TRBV5-4	CASSVQSRGSYEQYF	TGTGCCAGCAGCGTTCAGTCCAGGGGATCCTACGAGCAGTACTTC
.	few	TRBJ2-3	TRBV2	CASSGTTDTQYF	TGTGCCAGCAGTGGGACCACAGATACGCAGTATTTT
TRBD1	.	TRBJ2-2	TRBV25-1	CATTGADGELFF	TGTGCCACTACAGGGGCCGACGGGGAGCTGTTTTTT
TRBD1	few	TRBJ2-7	TRBV5-1	CASSLEGQGWNEQYF	TGCGCCAGCAGCTTGGAGGGACAGGGCTGGAACGAGCAGTACTTC
.	few	TRBJ2-2	TRBV5-5	CASSLEVGTGELFF	TGTGCCAGCAGCTTGGAGGTGGGCACCGGGGAGCTGTTTTTT
.	.	TRBJ2-1	TRBV5-6	CASSLGRTSNEQFF	TGTGCCAGCAGCTTGGGAAGGACGTCTAATGAGCAGTTCTTC
TRBD2	few	TRBJ2-5	TRBV5-1	CASSLALAGVVRGETQYF	TGCGCCAGCAGCTTGGCTCTAGCGGGAGTCGTGAGGGGAGAGACCCAGTACTTC
TRBD2	few	TRBJ2-7	TRBV7-3	CASSPYGGGADEQYF	TGTGCCAGCAGCCCCTATGGCGGGGGGGCCGACGAGCAGTACTTC
.	few	TRBJ2-7	TRBV10-3	CAIRLQGGDEQYF	TGTGCCATCAGGTTACAGGGAGGGGACGAGCAGTACTTC
.	few	TRBJ1-1	TRBV24-1	CATSDSVNTEAFF	TGTGCCACCAGTGATTCAGTGAACACTGAAGCTTTCTTT
.	few	TRBJ2-2	TRBV7-2	CASSLAFAGAANTGELFF	TGTGCCAGCAGCTTAGCCTTTGCGGGGGCCGCGAACACCGGGGAGCTGTTTTTT
.	few	TRBJ2-5	TRBV28	CASTRAGIQAKETQYF	TGTGCCAGCACCCGGGCGGGCATTCAGGCCAAAGAGACCCAGTACTTC
.	few	TRBJ1-2	TRBV20-1	CSARASPNYGYTF	TGCAGTGCTAGGGCCAGCCCCAACTATGGCTACACCTTC
.	few	TRBJ1-1	TRBV3-1	CASSPRLGGDTEAFF	TGTGCCAGCAGCCCCCGGCTAGGGGGGGACACTGAAGCTTTCTTT
.	.	TRBJ2-3	TRBV9	CASSVGTRTDTQYF	TGTGCCAGCAGCGTGGGTACCCGCACAGATACGCAGTATTTT
TRBD1	.	TRBJ1-1	TRBV18	CASSPPQGAGTEAFF	TGTGCCAGCTCACCACCACAGGGGGCTGGCACTGAAGCTTTCTTT
.	few	TRBJ1-1	TRBV15	CATSLRVWNTEAFF	TGTGCCACCAGCCTCCGGGTGTGGAACACTGAAGCTTTCTTT
.	few	TRBJ1-6	TRBV9	CASSPSGGINSPLHF	TGTGCCAGCAGCCCGTCGGGGGGGATCAACTCACCCCTCCACTTT
TRBD1	few	TRBJ1-1	TRBV5-1	CASSEQGARTEAFF	TGCGCCAGCAGCGAACAGGGGGCTCGTACTGAAGCTTTCTTT
TRBD1	.	TRBJ2-3	TRBV7-2	CASSLARAGGADTADTQYF	TGTGCCAGCAGCTTAGCGAGGGCAGGGGGCGCGGATACGGCAGATACGCAGTATTTT